This T cell receptor (beta chain) stems from a study of cytomegalovirus exposure and HLA in healthy donors. When sampled, the donors appeared nominally healthy, though they likely had unrecorded immune exposures. The CDR3 is made up of 14 amino acids. CDR1 SGHVS and CDR2 FQNEAQ come from the germline V gene. Trimming pared 5 bases from V and 3 bases from J, leaving 12 bases between. Primers for the PCR totalled 60 Vbeta and 13 Jbeta. The data were produced by immunoSEQ multiplex PCR, yet TCRdb's version contains in-frame clones alone and is incomplete. The sample records roughly 110,000 clones, around 73% being singletons.

This receptor was obtained from a man in his thirties or forties in good health and CMV-seronegative. The chain uses TRBV7-8 and TRBJ2-3; possible D gene TRBD2, 5 bases. Source material: PBMCs. The CDR3 here is CASSRGRGTDTQYF. CDR3 nucleotide sequence: TGTGCCAGCAGCCGAGGGAGAGGTACAGATACGCAGTATTTT.